The entry below gives a single T cell receptor beta chain sequence along with its context. The antigen is unknown. This entry is derived from a study of Ad26.COV2.S vaccination and SARS-CoV-2 variants. Study-level information: The COV1001 Ad26.COV2.S trial arm included the donor. Into the muscle, Ad26.COV2.S was dosed once or twice, 56 days apart.

Data came from immunoSEQ multiplex PCR; TCRdb stores just in-frame clones and leaves some out. The table lists about 250,000 clones, 80% to 90% of them singletons. Indicated treatment: roughly 19 received Ad26.COV2.S at low or high dose, single or two shots; about 5 received placebo; per-sample allocation not given. Repertoires come from day 63 after the first vaccine or placebo injection. Adults aged 18-55 years in Boston included the donor. Study-wide points: Similar non-spike TCR breadth was observed in recipients of vaccine and of placebo.

The V gene end was trimmed by 4 bases and the J gene end by 5 bases; junction bases not matched to a gene: 7. CDR3 length: 14 amino acids. The germline gives CDR1 GTSNPN, CDR2 SVGIG (reference sequence). The sequence was collected from a person between 18 and 60 years old who received the Ad26.COV2.S COVID-19 vaccine or a placebo. The chain uses TRBV30 and TRBJ2-2; 7 positions agree with TRBD1. This sample comprised peripheral blood, obtained in a trial of Ad26.COV2.S vaccine versus placebo. CDR3 sequence: CAWKGDSRTGELFF. The CDR3 coding sequence is TGTGCCTGGAAGGGGGACAGTCGGACCGGGGAGCTGTTTTTT.